This is a list of T cell receptor beta chains from one sample in a study of blood T cell repertoires in COVID-19. The data were produced by immunoSEQ multiplex PCR, yet TCRdb's version contains in-frame clones alone and is incomplete. This table holds 200,000 to 300,000 clones, about 80% found once. Sequencing was performed on peripheral blood. The receptor set was obtained from a woman aged 80 or over with acute or convalescent COVID-19. Each CDR3 is given with its conserved first and last residue. D genes are given only for firm matches. Clone size, where shown, is once, few, many, or a class for clones that have expanded.

d_call,j_call,cdr3_length,v_call,clone_size,cdr3_nt,cdr3_aa
.,TRBJ1-2,15,TRBV5-4,.,TGTGCCAGCAGCTTGGGGGGGACACTGTCGAATGGCTACACCTTC,CASSLGGTLSNGYTF
.,TRBJ2-1,15,TRBV24-1,.,TGTGCCACCAGTGATCCCGGGTCCAGCCCCAATGAGCAGTTCTTC,CATSDPGSSPNEQFF
.,TRBJ1-2,15,TRBV6-5,.,TGTGCCAGCAGCGCCGACAGGATTTACAACTATGGCTACACCTTC,CASSADRIYNYGYTF
.,TRBJ2-5,11,TRBV4-1,.,TGCGCCAGCAGCCAAGCTGAGACCCAGTACTTC,CASSQAETQYF
.,TRBJ1-3,16,TRBV3-1/TRBV3-2,.,TGTGCCAGCAGCCAAGCGCGGGGAAGCTCTGGAAACACCATATATTTT,CASSQARGSSGNTIYF
TRBD1,TRBJ1-5,15,TRBV30,.,TGTGCCTGGAGCTCACGACAGGGTTTCTATCAGCCCCAGCATTTT,CAWSSRQGFYQPQHF
.,TRBJ1-1,13,TRBV7-9,.,TGTGCCAGCAGCGATCGGTTGAACACTGAAGCTTTCTTT,CASSDRLNTEAFF
.,TRBJ1-2,15,TRBV2,.,TGTGCCAGCAGTCCTGGACAGATCCCCCAAGGGGGCTACACCTTC,CASSPGQIPQGGYTF
.,TRBJ1-5,14,TRBV2,.,TGTGCCAGCAGCACGGACAGTAGCAATCAGCCCCAGCATTTT,CASSTDSSNQPQHF
.,TRBJ1-5,14,TRBV25-1,few,TGTGCCAGCAGTGAAACAGGGCGCAATCAGCCCCAGCATTTT,CASSETGRNQPQHF
.,TRBJ2-5,14,TRBV11-1,.,TGTGCCAGCAGCGAAGACAGGAACCAAGAGACCCAGTACTTC,CASSEDRNQETQYF
TRBD1,TRBJ1-2,15,TRBV6-6,.,TGTGCCAGCAGGGAAATGGGACAGGGGACCTATGGCTACACCTTC,CASREMGQGTYGYTF
TRBD2,TRBJ2-1,19,TRBV15,.,TGTGCCACCAGCAGAGATCAGGTAGCGGGGGGGCAGTCCTACAATGAGCAGTTCTTC,CATSRDQVAGGQSYNEQFF
.,TRBJ2-7,13,TRBV9,.,TGTGCCAGCAGCGGCAGCAATGGGCTCGAGCAGTACTTC,CASSGSNGLEQYF
TRBD1,TRBJ1-3,16,TRBV29-1,few,TGCAGCGTTGGGGGCCGACAGGGGAGCTCTGGAAACACCATATATTTT,CSVGGRQGSSGNTIYF
.,TRBJ1-6,15,TRBV2,.,TGTGCCAGCAGGTTGGGCGGCGAGCGGAATTCACCCCTCCACTTT,CASRLGGERNSPLHF
.,TRBJ2-3,14,TRBV7-9,.,TGTGCCAGCAGCGGACGGGGAGCCACAGATACGCAGTATTTT,CASSGRGATDTQYF
.,TRBJ2-7,14,TRBV11-1,.,TGTGCCAGCAGCTTCAACAGGGACTCCTACGAGCAGTACTTC,CASSFNRDSYEQYF
TRBD2,TRBJ2-2,17,TRBV10-3,.,TGTGCCATCAGTGATTGGCTAGCGGGGGGACGCACCGGGGAGCTGTTTTTT,CAISDWLAGGRTGELFF
.,TRBJ2-7,17,TRBV5-1,.,TGCGCCAGCAGCCTCCTTGGAGAAAGGAGCGGGTGGTCCGAGCAGTACTTC,CASSLLGERSGWSEQYF
.,TRBJ1-6,13,TRBV4-1,.,TGCGCCAGCAGCCATGGAGGGGATTCACCCCTCCACTTT,CASSHGGDSPLHF
TRBD1,TRBJ1-2,13,TRBV27,.,TGTGCCAGCAGTTTCAGGGGGCGGGATGGCTACACCTTC,CASSFRGRDGYTF
.,TRBJ1-6,14,TRBV24-1,.,TGTGCCACCAGCTCCCCGGGACACCCGTCGGCCCTCCACTTT,CATSSPGHPSALHF
TRBD1,TRBJ1-6,18,TRBV6-1,.,TGTGCCAGCAGTGAATATGGGGCGGCGGGACAGGGAGGTTCACCCCTCCACTTT,CASSEYGAAGQGGSPLHF
.,TRBJ1-4,14,TRBV27,.,TGTGCCAGCAGGCGTCAGGGTGGTGGCGAAAAACTGTTTTTT,CASRRQGGGEKLFF
.,TRBJ1-1,11,TRBV28,.,TGTGCCACCTACGGGAACACTGAAGCTTTCTTT,CATYGNTEAFF
TRBD2,TRBJ2-7,13,TRBV2,.,TGTGCCAGCAGGGGGACTAACTCCTACGAGCAGTACTTC,CASRGTNSYEQYF
TRBD2,TRBJ2-1,15,TRBV27,.,TGTGCCAGCACCCGGGATAGCGGGGCCTACAATGAGCAGTTCTTC,CASTRDSGAYNEQFF
TRBD1,TRBJ1-1,17,TRBV10-2,.,TGCGCCAGCCTCCCGGGACAGGGGGCGCGGGTGATCACTGAAGCTTTCTTT,CASLPGQGARVITEAFF
TRBD1,TRBJ1-1,16,TRBV28,.,TGTGCCAGCAGACGCCGACAGGGGGCGCCGAACACTGAAGCTTTCTTT,CASRRRQGAPNTEAFF
.,TRBJ2-7,14,TRBV2,.,TGTGCCAGCAGTGAAACCCGAGGGTACTACGAGCAGTACTTC,CASSETRGYYEQYF
.,TRBJ1-1,14,TRBV28,.,TGTGCCAGCAGTTTCGGGGATAGGAACACTGAAGCTTTCTTT,CASSFGDRNTEAFF
TRBD2,TRBJ2-1,18,TRBV3-1/TRBV3-2,.,TGTGCCAGCAGCCAAGGTCTAGCGGGGGCCCGGGTTTGGAATGAGCAGTTCTTC,CASSQGLAGARVWNEQFF
.,TRBJ1-1,13,TRBV2,.,TGTGCCAGCAGTGTACTCCCGAACACTGAAGCTTTCTTT,CASSVLPNTEAFF
.,TRBJ1-1,14,TRBV7-9,.,TGTGCCAGCAGCCTACCCGGGAGGGTCACTGAAGCTTTCTTT,CASSLPGRVTEAFF
TRBD1,TRBJ1-1,15,TRBV28,.,TGTGCCAGTCAATCAGGGGGCGCGTTCGACACTGAAGCTTTCTTT,CASQSGGAFDTEAFF
.,TRBJ1-6,15,TRBV6-1,.,TGTGCCAGCAGTGAAGCGACCCTTGACAGATCACCCCTCCACTTT,CASSEATLDRSPLHF
.,TRBJ1-1,14,TRBV6-5,.,TGTGCCAGCGTGAGGGGCAGGGGATTTACTGAAGCTTTCTTT,CASVRGRGFTEAFF
TRBD1,TRBJ1-1,13,TRBV11-3,.,TGTGCCAGCAGCTTTACAGGGGGCACTGAAGCTTTCTTT,CASSFTGGTEAFF
.,TRBJ2-5,14,TRBV6-5,.,TGTGCCAGCACCTCAGGGGTCCCTCAAGAGACCCAGTACTTC,CASTSGVPQETQYF
.,TRBJ2-3,16,TRBV28,.,TGTGCCAGCAGTTTTCAGGGGATGGCTAGCACAGATACGCAGTATTTT,CASSFQGMASTDTQYF
.,TRBJ1-1,13,TRBV18,.,TGTGCCAGCTCTGCGACAGGTAACACTGAAGCTTTCTTT,CASSATGNTEAFF
.,TRBJ1-1,13,TRBV2,.,TGTGCCAGCACGGGCAGGACAAACACTGAAGCTTTCTTT,CASTGRTNTEAFF
TRBD1,TRBJ2-3,17,TRBV7-3,.,TGTGCCAGCAGCTTAAGGGGGACAGGGGGCCTCGCAGATACGCAGTATTTT,CASSLRGTGGLADTQYF
TRBD1,TRBJ2-5,14,TRBV2,.,TGTGCCAGCAACCGACAGGGGGCTCAAGAGACCCAGTACTTC,CASNRQGAQETQYF
.,TRBJ1-2,14,TRBV2,.,TGTGCCAGCTCTCGAGGGCCAGTTAACTATGGCTACACCTTC,CASSRGPVNYGYTF
.,TRBJ2-2,16,TRBV11-3,.,TGTGCCAGCAGCTTATATTCAGGTCCGAACACCGGGGAGCTGTTTTTT,CASSLYSGPNTGELFF
.,TRBJ1-4,14,TRBV23-1,.,TGCGCCAGCAGTCTACAGGCGGGACGGGAAAAACTGTTTTTT,CASSLQAGREKLFF
.,TRBJ1-2,12,TRBV7-9,.,TGTGCCAGCACCCGGGACTATTTCGGCTACACCTTC,CASTRDYFGYTF
TRBD2,TRBJ2-5,17,TRBV7-2,.,TGTGCCAGCAGCCCTTCCTCAGCGGCGGGGGGGTTTGAGACCCAGTACTTC,CASSPSSAAGGFETQYF
.,TRBJ2-7,14,TRBV10-3,.,TGTGCCATCAGTGAGTCTAGCAACCGCTACGAGCAGTACTTC,CAISESSNRYEQYF
TRBD1,TRBJ2-1,16,TRBV7-7,.,TGTGCTAGCAGCCCCGGGACAGGGCGCTCCTACAATGAGCAGTTCTTC,CASSPGTGRSYNEQFF